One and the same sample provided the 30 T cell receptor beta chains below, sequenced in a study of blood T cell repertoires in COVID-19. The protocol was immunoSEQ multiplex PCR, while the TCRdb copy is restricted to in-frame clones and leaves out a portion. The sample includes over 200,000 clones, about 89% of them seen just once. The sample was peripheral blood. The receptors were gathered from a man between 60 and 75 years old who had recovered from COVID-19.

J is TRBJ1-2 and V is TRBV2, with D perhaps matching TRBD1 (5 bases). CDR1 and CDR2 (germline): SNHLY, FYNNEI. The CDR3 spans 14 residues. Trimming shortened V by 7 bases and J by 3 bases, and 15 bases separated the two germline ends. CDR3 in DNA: TGTGCCAGCAAGCTTCAGGGCGGAGACTATGGCTACACCTTC. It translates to CASKLQGGDYGYTF.

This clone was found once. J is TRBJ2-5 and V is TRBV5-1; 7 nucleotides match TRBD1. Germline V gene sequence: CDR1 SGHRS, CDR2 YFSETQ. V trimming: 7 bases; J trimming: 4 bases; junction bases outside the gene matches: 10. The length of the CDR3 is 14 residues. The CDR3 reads CASREGALRETQYF. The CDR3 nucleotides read TGCGCCAGCCGCGAGGGGGCCTTAAGAGAGACCCAGTACTTC. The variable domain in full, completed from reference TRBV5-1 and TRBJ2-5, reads KAGVTQTPRYLIKTRGQQVTLSCSPISGHRSVSWYQQTPGQGLQFLFEYFSETQRNKGNFPGRFSGRQFSNSRSEMNVSTLELGDSALYLCASREGALRETQYFGPGTRLLVL.

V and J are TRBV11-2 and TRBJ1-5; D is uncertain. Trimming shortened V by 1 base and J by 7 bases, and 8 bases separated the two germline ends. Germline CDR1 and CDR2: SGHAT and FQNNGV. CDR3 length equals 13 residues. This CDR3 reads CASSLAAGQPQHF. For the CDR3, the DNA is TGTGCCAGCAGCTTAGCGGCGGGACAGCCCCAGCATTTT.

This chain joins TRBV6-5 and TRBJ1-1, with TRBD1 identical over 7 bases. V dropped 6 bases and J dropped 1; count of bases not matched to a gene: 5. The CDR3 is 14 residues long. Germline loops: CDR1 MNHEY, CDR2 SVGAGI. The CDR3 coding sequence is TGTGCCAGCAGAATACAGGGGAAGAACACTGAAGCTTTCTTT. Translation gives CASRIQGKNTEAFF.

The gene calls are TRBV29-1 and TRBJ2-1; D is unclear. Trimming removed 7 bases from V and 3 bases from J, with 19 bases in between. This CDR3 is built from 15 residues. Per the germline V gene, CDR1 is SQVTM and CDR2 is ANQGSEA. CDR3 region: CSAPREFAVYNEQFF. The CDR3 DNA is TGCAGCGCCCCGCGCGAGTTTGCGGTCTACAATGAGCAGTTCTTC.

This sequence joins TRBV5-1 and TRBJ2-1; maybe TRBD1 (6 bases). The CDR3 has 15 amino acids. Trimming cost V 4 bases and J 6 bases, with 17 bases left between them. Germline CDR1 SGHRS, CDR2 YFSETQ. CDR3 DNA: TGCGCCAGCAGCCCGTCTGGGGGCCTTGTCAATGAGCAGTTCTTC. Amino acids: CASSPSGGLVNEQFF.

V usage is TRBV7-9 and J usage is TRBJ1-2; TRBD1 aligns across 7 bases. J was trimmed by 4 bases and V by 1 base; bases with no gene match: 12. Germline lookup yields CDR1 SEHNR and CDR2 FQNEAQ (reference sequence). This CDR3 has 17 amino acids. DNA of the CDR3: TGTGCCAGCAGCTTAGAGGGACAGCGGTCCCAGATCTATGGCTACACCTTC. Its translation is CASSLEGQRSQIYGYTF.

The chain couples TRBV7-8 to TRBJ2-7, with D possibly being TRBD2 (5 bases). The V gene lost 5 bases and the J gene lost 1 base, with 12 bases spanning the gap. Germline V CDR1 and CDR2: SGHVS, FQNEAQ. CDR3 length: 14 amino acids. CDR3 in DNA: TGTGCCAGCAGCCCCTGGACTGGTTCCTACGAGCAGTACTTC. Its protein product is CASSPWTGSYEQYF. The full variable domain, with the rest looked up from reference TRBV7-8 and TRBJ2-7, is GAGVSQSPRYKVAKRGQDVALRCDPISGHVSLFWYQQALGQGPEFLTYFQNEAQLDKSGLPSDRFFAERPEGSVSTLKIQRTQQEDSAVYLCASSPWTGSYEQYFGPGTRLTVT.

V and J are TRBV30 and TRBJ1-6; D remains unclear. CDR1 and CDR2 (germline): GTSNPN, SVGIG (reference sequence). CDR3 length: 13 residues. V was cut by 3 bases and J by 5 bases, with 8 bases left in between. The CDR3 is CAWSARNNSPLHF. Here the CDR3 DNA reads TGTGCCTGGAGCGCTAGAAATAATTCACCCCTCCACTTT.

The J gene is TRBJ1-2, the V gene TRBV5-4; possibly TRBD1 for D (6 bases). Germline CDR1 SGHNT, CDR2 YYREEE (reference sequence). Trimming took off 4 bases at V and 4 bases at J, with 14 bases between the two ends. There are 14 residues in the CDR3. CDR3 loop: CASSEGQSLYGYTF. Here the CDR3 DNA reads TGTGCCAGCAGCGAAGGACAGTCACTCTATGGCTACACCTTC.

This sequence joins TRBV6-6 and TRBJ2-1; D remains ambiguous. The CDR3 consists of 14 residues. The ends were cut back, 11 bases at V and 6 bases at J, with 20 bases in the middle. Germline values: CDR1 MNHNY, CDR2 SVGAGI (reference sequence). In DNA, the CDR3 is TGTGCCGGCCGGAGTGGAATCCGCCCCAATGAGCAGTTCTTC. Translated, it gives CAGRSGIRPNEQFF.

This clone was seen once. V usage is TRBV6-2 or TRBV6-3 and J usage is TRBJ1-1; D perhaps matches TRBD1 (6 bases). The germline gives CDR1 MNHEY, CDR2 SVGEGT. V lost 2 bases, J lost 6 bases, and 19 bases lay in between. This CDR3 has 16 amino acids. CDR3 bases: TGTGCCAGCAGTTACGAATTTACTGCGAAGGGGGCTGAAGCTTTCTTT. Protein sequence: CASSYEFTAKGAEAFF.

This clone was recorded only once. In nucleotides, the CDR3 is TGCAGCGTCGCCGGGACAGGGCAAACCAATGAGCAGTTCTTC. Translation: CSVAGTGQTNEQFF. The chain has TRBV29-1 and TRBJ2-1, with TRBD1 matching over 9 bases. With 6 bases clipped from V and 6 bases from J, the junction kept 9 bases outside the gene matches. This CDR3 comprises 14 residues. CDR1 is SQVTM, CDR2 ANQGSEA, per germline.

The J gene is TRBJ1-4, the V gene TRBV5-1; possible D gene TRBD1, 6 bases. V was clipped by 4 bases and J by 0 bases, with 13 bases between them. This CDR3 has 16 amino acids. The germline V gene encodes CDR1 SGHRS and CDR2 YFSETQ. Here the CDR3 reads CASSLNQGSTNEKLFF. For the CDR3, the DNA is TGCGCCAGCAGCCTAAACCAGGGGTCAACTAATGAAAAACTGTTTTTT.

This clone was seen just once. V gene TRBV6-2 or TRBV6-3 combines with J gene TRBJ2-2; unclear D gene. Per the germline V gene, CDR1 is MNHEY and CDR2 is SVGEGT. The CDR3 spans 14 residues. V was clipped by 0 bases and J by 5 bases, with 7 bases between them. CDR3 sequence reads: CASSYSERTGELFF. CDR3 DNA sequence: TGTGCCAGCAGTTACTCCGAGAGAACCGGGGAGCTGTTTTTT.

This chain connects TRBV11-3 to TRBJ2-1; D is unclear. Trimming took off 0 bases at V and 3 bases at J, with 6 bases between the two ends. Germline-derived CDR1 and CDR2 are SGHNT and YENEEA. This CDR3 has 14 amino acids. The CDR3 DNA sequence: TGTGCCAGCAGCTTAGATTCAGGCTACAATGAGCAGTTCTTC. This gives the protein CASSLDSGYNEQFF.

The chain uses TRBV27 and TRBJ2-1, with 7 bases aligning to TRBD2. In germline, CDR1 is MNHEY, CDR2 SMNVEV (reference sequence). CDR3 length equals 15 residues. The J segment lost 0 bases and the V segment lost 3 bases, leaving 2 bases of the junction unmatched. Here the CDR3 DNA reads TGTGCCAGCAGTTTTACTAGCGCCTCCTACAATGAGCAGTTCTTC. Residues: CASSFTSASYNEQFF.

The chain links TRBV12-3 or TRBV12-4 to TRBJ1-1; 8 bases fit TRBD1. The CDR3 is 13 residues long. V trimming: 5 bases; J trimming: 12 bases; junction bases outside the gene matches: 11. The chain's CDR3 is CASSPRDRGHSFF. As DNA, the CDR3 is TGTGCCAGCAGTCCCCGAGACAGGGGTCACTCTTTCTTT.

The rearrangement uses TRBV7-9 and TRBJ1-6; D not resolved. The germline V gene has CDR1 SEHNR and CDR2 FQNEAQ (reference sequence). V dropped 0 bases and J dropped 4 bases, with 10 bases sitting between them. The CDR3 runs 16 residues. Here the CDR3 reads CASSLAIGGYNSPLHF. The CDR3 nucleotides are TGTGCCAGCAGCTTAGCTATCGGCGGGTATAATTCACCCCTCCACTTT.

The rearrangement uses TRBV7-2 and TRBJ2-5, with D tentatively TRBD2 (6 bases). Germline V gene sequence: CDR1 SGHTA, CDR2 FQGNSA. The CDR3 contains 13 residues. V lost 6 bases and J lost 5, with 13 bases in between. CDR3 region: CASRLRSGETQYF. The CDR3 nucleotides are TGTGCCAGCAGGCTGAGGAGCGGGGAGACCCAGTACTTC.

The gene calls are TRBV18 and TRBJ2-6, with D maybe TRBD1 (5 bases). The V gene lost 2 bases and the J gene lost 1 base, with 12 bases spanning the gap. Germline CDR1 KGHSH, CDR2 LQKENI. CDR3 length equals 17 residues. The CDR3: CASSPVTVFSGANVLTF. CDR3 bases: TGTGCCAGCTCACCAGTGACAGTTTTTTCTGGGGCCAACGTCCTGACTTTC.

CDR3: CASSPAGGGLPQHF. DNA for the CDR3: TGTGCCAGCAGCCCCGCAGGTGGCGGGTTGCCCCAGCATTTT. V and J are TRBV7-2 and TRBJ1-5; D is ambiguous. CDR1 is SGHTA and CDR2 is FQGNSA in the germline V gene. Between the trimmed V and J ends, which lost 5 bases and 9 bases, there was a span of 17 bases. This CDR3 spans 14 amino acids.

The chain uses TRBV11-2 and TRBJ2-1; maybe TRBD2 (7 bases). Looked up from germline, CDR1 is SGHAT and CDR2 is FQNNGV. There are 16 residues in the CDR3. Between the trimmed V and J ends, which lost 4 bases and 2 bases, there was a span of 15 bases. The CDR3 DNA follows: TGTGCCAGCAGCTGGAGGGCGGGGGCCCCCTACAATGAGCAGTTCTTC. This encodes CASSWRAGAPYNEQFF.

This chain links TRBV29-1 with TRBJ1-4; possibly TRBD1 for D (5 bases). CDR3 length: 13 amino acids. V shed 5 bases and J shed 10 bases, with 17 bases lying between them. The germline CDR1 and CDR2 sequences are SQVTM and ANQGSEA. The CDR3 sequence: CSVTQGAAGKLFF. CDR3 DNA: TGCAGCGTTACCCAGGGTGCGGCAGGAAAACTGTTTTTT.

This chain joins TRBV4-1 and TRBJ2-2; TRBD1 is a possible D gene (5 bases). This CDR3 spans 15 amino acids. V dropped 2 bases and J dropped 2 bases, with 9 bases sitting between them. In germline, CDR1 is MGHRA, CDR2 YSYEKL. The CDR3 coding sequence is TGCGCCAGCAGCCAACAGACAGCTAACACCGGGGAGCTGTTTTTT. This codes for CASSQQTANTGELFF.

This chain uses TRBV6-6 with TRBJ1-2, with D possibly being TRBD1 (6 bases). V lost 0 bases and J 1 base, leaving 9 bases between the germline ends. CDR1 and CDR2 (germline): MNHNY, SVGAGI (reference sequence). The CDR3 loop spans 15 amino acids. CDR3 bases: TGTGCCAGCAGTTACTCGGACAGTTTTAACTATGGCTACACCTTC. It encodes CASSYSDSFNYGYTF.

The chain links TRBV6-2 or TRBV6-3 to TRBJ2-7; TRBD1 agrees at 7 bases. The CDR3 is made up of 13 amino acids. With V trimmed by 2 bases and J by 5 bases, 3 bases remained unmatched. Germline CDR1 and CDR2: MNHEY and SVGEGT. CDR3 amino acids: CASSYVTGDEQYF. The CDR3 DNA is TGTGCCAGCAGTTACGTTACAGGGGACGAGCAGTACTTC.

The CDR3 spells CASSLVGTGNNSPLHF. The CDR3 nucleotides are TGTGCCAGCAGCTTAGTGGGGACAGGCAATAATTCACCCCTCCACTTT. The chain joins TRBV7-2 to TRBJ1-6; 8 bases agree with TRBD1. This CDR3 spans 16 amino acids. V lost 1 base to trimming and J lost 5 bases; unmatched junction nucleotides: 4. The V gene's germline CDR1 is SGHTA and CDR2 FQGNSA.

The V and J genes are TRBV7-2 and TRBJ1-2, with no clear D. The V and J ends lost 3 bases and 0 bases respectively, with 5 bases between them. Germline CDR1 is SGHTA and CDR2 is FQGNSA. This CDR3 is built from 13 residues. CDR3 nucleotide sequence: TGTGCCAGCAGCTTCGTCCCTAACTATGGCTACACCTTC. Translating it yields CASSFVPNYGYTF.

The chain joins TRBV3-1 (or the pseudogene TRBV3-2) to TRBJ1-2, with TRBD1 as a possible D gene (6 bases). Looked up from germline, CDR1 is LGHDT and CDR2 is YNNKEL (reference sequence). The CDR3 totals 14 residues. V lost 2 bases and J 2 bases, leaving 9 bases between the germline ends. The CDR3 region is CASSQSDRNYGYTF. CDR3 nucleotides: TGTGCCAGCAGCCAAAGTGACAGGAACTATGGCTACACCTTC.